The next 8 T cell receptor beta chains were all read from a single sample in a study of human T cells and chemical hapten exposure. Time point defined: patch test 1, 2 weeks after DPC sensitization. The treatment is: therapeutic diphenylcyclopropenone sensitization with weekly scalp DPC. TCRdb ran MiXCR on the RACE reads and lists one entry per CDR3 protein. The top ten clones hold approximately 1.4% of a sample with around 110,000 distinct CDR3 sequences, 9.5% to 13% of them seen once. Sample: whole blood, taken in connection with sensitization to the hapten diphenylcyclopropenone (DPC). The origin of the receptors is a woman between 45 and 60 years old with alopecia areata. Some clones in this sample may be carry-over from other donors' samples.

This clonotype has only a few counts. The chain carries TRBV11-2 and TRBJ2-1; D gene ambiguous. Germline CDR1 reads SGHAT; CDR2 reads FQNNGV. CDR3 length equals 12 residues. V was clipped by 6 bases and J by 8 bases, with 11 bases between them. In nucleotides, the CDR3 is TGTGCCAGCAGACCTAGATTCCATGAGCAGTTCTTC. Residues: CASRPRFHEQFF. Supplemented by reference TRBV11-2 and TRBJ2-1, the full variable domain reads EAGVAQSPRYKIIEKRQSVAFWCNPISGHATLYWYQQILGQGPKLLIQFQNNGVVDDSQLPKDRFSAERLKGVDSTLKIQPAKLEDSAVYLCASRPRFHEQFFGPGTRLTVL.

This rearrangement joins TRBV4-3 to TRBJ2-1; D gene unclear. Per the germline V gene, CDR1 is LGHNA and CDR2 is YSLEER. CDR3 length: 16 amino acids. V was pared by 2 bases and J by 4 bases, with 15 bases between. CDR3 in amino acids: CASSQSPSGRYNEQFF. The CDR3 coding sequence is TGCGCCAGCAGCCAAAGTCCCAGTGGGCGGTACAATGAGCAGTTCTTC.

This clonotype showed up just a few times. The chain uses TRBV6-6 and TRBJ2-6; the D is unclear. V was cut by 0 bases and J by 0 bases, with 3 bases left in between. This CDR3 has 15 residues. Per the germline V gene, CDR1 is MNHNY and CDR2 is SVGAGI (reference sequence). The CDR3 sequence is CASSYSFSGANVLTF. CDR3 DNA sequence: TGTGCCAGCAGTTACTCGTTCTCTGGGGCCAACGTCCTGACTTTC.

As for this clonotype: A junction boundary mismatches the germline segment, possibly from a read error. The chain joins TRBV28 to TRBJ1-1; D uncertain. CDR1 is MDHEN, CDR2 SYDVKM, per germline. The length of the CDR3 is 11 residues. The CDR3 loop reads CTSSVNTEAFF. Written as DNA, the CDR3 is TGTACCAGCTCAGTGAACACTGAAGCTTTCTTT.

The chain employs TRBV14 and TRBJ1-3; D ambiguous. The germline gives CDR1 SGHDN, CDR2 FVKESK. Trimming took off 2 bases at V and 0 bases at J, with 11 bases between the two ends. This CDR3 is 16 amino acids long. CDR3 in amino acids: CASSQPGVNSGNTIYF. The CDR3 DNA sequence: TGTGCCAGCAGCCAACCCGGTGTGAACTCTGGAAACACCATATATTTT.

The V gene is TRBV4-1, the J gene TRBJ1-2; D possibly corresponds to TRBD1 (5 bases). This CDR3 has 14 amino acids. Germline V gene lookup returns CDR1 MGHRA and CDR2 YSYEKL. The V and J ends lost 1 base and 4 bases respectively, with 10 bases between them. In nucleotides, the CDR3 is TGCGCCAGCAGCCAAGTGGGGCTTTTCTATGGCTACACCTTC. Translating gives CASSQVGLFYGYTF.

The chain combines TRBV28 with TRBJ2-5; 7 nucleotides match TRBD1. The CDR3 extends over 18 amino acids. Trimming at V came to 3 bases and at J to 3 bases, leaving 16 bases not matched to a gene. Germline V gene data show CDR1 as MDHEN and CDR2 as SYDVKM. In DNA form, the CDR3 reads TGTGCCAGCAGTTTTCTCCCCCTCGTTACCGGGACAGAAGAGACCCAGTACTTC. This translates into CASSFLPLVTGTEETQYF.

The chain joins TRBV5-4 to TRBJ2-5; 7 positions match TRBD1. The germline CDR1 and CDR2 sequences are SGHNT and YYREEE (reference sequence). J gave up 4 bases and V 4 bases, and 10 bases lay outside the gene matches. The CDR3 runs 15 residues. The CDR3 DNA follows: TGTGCCAGCAGCCTTCAACAGGGGCCAGGAGAGACCCAGTACTTC. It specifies CASSLQQGPGETQYF.